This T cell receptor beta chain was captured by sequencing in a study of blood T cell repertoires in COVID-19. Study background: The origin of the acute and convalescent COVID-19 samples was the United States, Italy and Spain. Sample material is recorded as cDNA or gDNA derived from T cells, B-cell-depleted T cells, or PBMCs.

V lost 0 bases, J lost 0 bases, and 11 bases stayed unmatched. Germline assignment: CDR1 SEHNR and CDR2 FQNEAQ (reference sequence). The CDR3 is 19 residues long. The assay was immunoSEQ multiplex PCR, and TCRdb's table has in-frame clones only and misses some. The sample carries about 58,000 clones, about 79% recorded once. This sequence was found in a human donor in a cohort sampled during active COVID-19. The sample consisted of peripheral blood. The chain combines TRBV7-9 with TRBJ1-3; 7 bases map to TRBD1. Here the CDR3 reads CASSLAEVGQSLSGNTIYF. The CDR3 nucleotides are TGTGCCAGCAGCTTAGCGGAGGTGGGACAGAGTCTCTCTGGAAACACCATATATTTT.